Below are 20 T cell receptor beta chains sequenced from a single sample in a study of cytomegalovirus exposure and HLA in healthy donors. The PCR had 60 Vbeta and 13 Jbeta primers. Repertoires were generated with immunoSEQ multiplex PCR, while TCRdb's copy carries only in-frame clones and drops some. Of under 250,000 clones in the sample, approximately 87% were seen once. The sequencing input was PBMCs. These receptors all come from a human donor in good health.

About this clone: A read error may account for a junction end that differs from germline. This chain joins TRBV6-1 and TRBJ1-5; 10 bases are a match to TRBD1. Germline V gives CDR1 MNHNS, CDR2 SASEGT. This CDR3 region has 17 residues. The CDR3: CASGETGGQGSNQPQHF. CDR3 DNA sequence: TGTGCCAGCGGTGAAACCGGGGGACAGGGGTCGAATCAGCCCCAGCATTTT.

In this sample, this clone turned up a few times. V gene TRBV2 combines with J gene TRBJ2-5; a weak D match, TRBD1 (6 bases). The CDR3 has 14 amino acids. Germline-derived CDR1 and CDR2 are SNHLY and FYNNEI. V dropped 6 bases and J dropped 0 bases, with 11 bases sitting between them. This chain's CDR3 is CASRETGYQETQYF. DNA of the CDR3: TGTGCCAGCAGGGAAACAGGGTACCAAGAGACCCAGTACTTC.

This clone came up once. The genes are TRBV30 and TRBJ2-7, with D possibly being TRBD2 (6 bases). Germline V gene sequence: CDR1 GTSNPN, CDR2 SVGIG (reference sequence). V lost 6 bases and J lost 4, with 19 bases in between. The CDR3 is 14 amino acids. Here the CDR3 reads CACSRLGDKYEQYF. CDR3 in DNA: TGTGCCTGCAGTAGACTAGGAGATAAGTACGAGCAGTACTTC.

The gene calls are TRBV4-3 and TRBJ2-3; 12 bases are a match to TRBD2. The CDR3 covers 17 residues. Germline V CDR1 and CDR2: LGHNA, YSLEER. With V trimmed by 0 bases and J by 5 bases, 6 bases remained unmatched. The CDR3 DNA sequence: TGCGCCAGCAGCCAAGATAAGAGGACTAGCGGGGTAGATACGCAGTATTTT. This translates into CASSQDKRTSGVDTQYF.

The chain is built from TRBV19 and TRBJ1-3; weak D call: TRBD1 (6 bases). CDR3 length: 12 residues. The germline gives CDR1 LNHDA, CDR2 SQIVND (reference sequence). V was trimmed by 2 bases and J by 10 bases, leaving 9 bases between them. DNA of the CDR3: TGTGCCAGTAGTATAACCAGGGGTACCATATATTTT. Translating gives CASSITRGTIYF.

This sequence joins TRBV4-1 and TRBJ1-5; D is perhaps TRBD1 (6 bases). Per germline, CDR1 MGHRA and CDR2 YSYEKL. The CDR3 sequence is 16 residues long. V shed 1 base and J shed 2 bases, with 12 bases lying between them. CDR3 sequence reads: CASSQGGQLRNQPQHF. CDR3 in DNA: TGCGCCAGCAGCCAAGGTGGACAGCTACGCAATCAGCCCCAGCATTTT.

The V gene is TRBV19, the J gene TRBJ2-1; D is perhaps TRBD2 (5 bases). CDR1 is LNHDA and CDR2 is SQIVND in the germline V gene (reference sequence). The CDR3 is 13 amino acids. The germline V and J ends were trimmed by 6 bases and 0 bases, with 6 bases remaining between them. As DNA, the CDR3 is TGTGCCAGTAGAGGGAGCTCCTACAATGAGCAGTTCTTC. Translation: CASRGSSYNEQFF. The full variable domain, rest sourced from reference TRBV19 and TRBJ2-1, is DGGITQSPKYLFRKEGQNVTLSCEQNLNHDAMYWYRQDPGQGLRLIYYSQIVNDFQKGDIAEGYSVSREKKESFPLTVTSAQKNPTAFYLCASRGSSYNEQFFGPGTRLTVL.

The CDR3 DNA follows: TGCGCCAGCAGCCTACCTTCTCCGGGGGTAAACACCATATATTTT. Amino acid sequence: CASSLPSPGVNTIYF. The chain combines TRBV5-1 with TRBJ1-3; weak D call: TRBD1 (5 bases). The CDR3 is made up of 15 amino acids. Germline lookup yields CDR1 SGHRS and CDR2 YFSETQ. Trimming shortened V by 4 bases and J by 6 bases, and 17 bases separated the two germline ends. The whole variable domain, filled in from reference TRBV5-1 and TRBJ1-3, reads KAGVTQTPRYLIKTRGQQVTLSCSPISGHRSVSWYQQTPGQGLQFLFEYFSETQRNKGNFPGRFSGRQFSNSRSEMNVSTLELGDSALYLCASSLPSPGVNTIYFGEGSWLTVV.

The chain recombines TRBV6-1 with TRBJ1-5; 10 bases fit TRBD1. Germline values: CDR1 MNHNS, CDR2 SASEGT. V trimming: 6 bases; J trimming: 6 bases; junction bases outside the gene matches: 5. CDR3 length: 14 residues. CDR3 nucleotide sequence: TGTGCCAGCAGGACCGGGACAGGGGTTCAGCCCCAGCATTTT. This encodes CASRTGTGVQPQHF.

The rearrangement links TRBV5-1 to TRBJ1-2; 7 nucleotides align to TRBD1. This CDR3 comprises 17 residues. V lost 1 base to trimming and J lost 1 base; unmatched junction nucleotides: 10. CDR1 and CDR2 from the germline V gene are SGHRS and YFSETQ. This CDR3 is CASSLFPGQDNNYGYTF. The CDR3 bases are TGCGCCAGCAGCTTGTTCCCCGGACAGGATAATAACTATGGCTACACCTTC.

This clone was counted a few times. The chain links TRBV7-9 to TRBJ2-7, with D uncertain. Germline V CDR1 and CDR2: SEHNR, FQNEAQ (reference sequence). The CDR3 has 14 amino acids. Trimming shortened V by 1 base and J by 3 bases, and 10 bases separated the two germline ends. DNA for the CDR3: TGTGCCAGCAGCTTAGGGCTTATGAACTACGAGCAGTACTTC. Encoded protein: CASSLGLMNYEQYF. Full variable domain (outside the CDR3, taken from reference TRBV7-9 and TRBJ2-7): DTGVSQNPRHKITKRGQNVTFRCDPISEHNRLYWYRQTLGQGPEFLTYFQNEAQLEKSRLLSDRFSAERPKGSFSTLEIQRTEQGDSAMYLCASSLGLMNYEQYFGPGTRLTVT.

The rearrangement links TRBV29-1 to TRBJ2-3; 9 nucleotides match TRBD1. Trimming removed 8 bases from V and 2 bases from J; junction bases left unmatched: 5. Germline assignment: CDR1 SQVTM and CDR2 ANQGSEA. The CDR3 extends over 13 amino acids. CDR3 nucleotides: TGCAGCTCGGGACAGGGACACACAGATACGCAGTATTTT. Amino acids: CSSGQGHTDTQYF.

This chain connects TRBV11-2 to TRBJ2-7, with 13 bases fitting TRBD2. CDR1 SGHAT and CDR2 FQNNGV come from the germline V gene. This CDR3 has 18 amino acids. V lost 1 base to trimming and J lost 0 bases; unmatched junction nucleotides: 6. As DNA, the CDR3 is TGTGCCAGCAGCTTAGTGGGGACTAGCGGGAAAGTCTCCTACGAGCAGTACTTC. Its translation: CASSLVGTSGKVSYEQYF. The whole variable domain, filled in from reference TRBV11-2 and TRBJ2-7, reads EAGVAQSPRYKIIEKRQSVAFWCNPISGHATLYWYQQILGQGPKLLIQFQNNGVVDDSQLPKDRFSAERLKGVDSTLKIQPAKLEDSAVYLCASSLVGTSGKVSYEQYFGPGTRLTVT.

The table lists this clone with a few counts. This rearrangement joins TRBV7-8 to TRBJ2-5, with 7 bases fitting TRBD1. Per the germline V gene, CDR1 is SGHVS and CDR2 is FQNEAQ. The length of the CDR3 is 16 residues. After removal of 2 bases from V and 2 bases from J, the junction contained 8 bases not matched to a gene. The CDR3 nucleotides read TGTGCCAGCAGCTTAAATACGGACAGGCAACAAGAGACCCAGTACTTC. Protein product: CASSLNTDRQQETQYF.

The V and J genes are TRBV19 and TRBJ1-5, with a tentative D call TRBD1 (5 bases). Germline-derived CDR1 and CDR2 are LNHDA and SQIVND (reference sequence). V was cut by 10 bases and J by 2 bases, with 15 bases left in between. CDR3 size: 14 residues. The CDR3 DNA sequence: TGTGCCACCAAGGGGCTCCAAGGCAATCAGCCCCAGCATTTT. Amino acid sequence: CATKGLQGNQPQHF. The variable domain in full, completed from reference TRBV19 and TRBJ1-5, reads DGGITQSPKYLFRKEGQNVTLSCEQNLNHDAMYWYRQDPGQGLRLIYYSQIVNDFQKGDIAEGYSVSREKKESFPLTVTSAQKNPTAFYLCATKGLQGNQPQHFGDGTRLSIL.

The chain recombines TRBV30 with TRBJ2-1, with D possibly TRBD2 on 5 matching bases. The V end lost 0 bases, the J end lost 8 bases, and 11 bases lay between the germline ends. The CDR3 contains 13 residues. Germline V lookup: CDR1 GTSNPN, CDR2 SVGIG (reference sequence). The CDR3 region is CAWSVGGVHEQFF. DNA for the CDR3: TGTGCCTGGAGTGTCGGAGGCGTGCATGAGCAGTTCTTC.

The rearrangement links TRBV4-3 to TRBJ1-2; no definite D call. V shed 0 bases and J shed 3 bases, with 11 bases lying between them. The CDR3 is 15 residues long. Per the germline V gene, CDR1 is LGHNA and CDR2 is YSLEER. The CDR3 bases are TGCGCCAGCAGCCAAGAGGGCAGGATACACTATGGCTACACCTTC. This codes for CASSQEGRIHYGYTF.

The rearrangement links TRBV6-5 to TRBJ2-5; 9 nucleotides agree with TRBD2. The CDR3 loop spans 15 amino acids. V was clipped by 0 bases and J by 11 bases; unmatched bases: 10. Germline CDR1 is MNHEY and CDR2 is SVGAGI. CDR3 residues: CASSYSGTSPEEQYF. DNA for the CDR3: TGTGCCAGCAGTTACTCCGGGACTAGCCCTGAAGAGCAGTACTTC.

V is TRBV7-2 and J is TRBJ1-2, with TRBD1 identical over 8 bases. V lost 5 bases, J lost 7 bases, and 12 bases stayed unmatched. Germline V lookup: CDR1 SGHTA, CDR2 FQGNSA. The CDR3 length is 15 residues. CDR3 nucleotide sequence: TGTGCCAGCAGCCCATCGGCAGGGGGCTACAGTGGCTACACCTTC. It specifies CASSPSAGGYSGYTF.

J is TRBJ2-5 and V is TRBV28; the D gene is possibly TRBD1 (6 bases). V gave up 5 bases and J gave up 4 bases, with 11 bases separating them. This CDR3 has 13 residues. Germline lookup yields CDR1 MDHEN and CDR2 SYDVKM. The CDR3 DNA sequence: TGTGCCAGCAGTGGGACACTTTCAGAGACCCAGTACTTC. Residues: CASSGTLSETQYF.